This is a list of T cell receptor beta chains from one sample in a study of blood T cell repertoires in COVID-19. Generated by immunoSEQ multiplex PCR, the TCRdb table keeps only in-frame clones and is missing some. This sample yields fewer than 350,000 clones, of which roughly 79% are seen a single time; over 2.5% belongs to the top ten. Sequencing was done on a sample of peripheral blood. The receptors originated from a woman aged 55-75 years with active or convalescent COVID-19. The CDR3 runs from the conserved cysteine through the conserved F or W. D genes are given only for firm matches. Clone size is stated in some rows and not others, as once, few, many or a class when expanded.

clone size | J gene | V gene | D gene | CDR3 DNA | CDR3 protein
- | TRBJ2-7 | TRBV6-5 | TRBD1 | TGTGCCAGCAGCGGGACAGGGGGTTACTACGAGCAGTACTTC | CASSGTGGYYEQYF
- | TRBJ2-7 | TRBV27 | - | TGTGCCAGCAGTTTTGGTAGTGGCTACGAGCAGTACTTC | CASSFGSGYEQYF
few | TRBJ1-6 | TRBV5-1 | - | TGCGCCAGCAGCTTCGACTTACCCGAGGAGGGTTCACCCCTCCACTTT | CASSFDLPEEGSPLHF
- | TRBJ1-5 | TRBV2 | - | TGTGCCAGCAGTGAAGGTTTAGTTCCCTTCCAGCATTTT | CASSEGLVPFQHF
- | TRBJ2-3 | TRBV6-6 | - | TGTGCCAGCAGTCGCACCGGCGGGACAGCTAGGACAGATACGCAGTATTTT | CASSRTGGTARTDTQYF
- | TRBJ1-1 | TRBV7-9 | - | TGTGCCAGCAGCCCCAGAGGACTGGGCACTGAAGCTTTCTTT | CASSPRGLGTEAFF
once | TRBJ1-5 | TRBV7-7 | - | TGTGCTAGCAGCTTAGCAGGAGGTCAGCCCCAGCATTTT | CASSLAGGQPQHF
- | TRBJ1-2 | TRBV4-2 | TRBD1 | TGTGCCAGCAGCCAAGATGCAGGGGGCCCTAACTATGGCTACACCTTC | CASSQDAGGPNYGYTF
- | TRBJ2-2 | TRBV12-5 | TRBD2 | TGTGCTAGTGCTTTCGGGGGGGTGGCCGGGGAGCTGTTTTTT | CASAFGGVAGELFF
- | TRBJ2-5 | TRBV3-1/TRBV3-2 | - | TGTGCCAGCAGCCCCCACGGAGAGACCCAGTACTTC | CASSPHGETQYF
- | TRBJ2-2 | TRBV5-1 | - | TGCGCCAGCAGCTCCATCCATTCAATCGGGACACGCTACACCGGGGAGCTGTTTTTT | CASSSIHSIGTRYTGELFF
few | TRBJ1-1 | TRBV19 | - | TGTGCCAGTAGTTCCGAGGGATACAGGAACACTGAAGCTTTCTTT | CASSSEGYRNTEAFF
- | TRBJ2-2 | TRBV4-1 | - | TGCGCCAGCAGCCAAATTAGTGGCACCGGGGAGCTGTTTTTT | CASSQISGTGELFF
- | TRBJ2-4 | TRBV6-5 | - | TGTGCCAGCAGCTCAACTTCGGGAGCCAAAAACATTCAGTACTTC | CASSSTSGAKNIQYF
few | TRBJ1-1 | TRBV5-1 | TRBD1 | TGCGCCAGCAGCTTGGCACAGGGGATTATGAACACTGAAGCTTTCTTT | CASSLAQGIMNTEAFF
- | TRBJ2-2 | TRBV21-1 | - | TGTGCCAGCAGCTGGACTAGCGGGAACACCGGGGAGCTGTTTTTT | CASSWTSGNTGELFF
- | TRBJ1-2 | TRBV20-1 | - | TGCAGTGCTACGCAGGATTATGGCTACACCTTC | CSATQDYGYTF
- | TRBJ2-1 | TRBV20-1 | TRBD1 | TGCAGTGCCGGACAGGGGAATGAGCAGTTCTTC | CSAGQGNEQFF
- | TRBJ2-3 | TRBV10-1 | - | TGCGCCAGCAGTGAGTCAAGCGCACGCACAGATACGCAGTATTTT | CASSESSARTDTQYF
once | TRBJ2-3 | TRBV25-1 | TRBD2 | TGTGCCAGCAGCCTACCGGGACTAGCTTCAGATACGCAGTATTTT | CASSLPGLASDTQYF
few | TRBJ2-2 | TRBV30 | - | TGTGCCTGGAGTGGCGACATGGCGAACACCGGGGAGCTGTTTTTT | CAWSGDMANTGELFF
- | TRBJ1-5 | TRBV4-1 | - | TGCGCCAGCAGCCCGGAGGGCGGGATAAATCAGCCCCAGCATTTT | CASSPEGGINQPQHF
- | TRBJ1-2 | TRBV7-9 | TRBD1 | TGTGCCAGCAGCTTAGGGTCGGACAGGGGGAGAGGCTACACCTTC | CASSLGSDRGRGYTF
- | TRBJ2-2 | TRBV25-1 | TRBD1 | TGTGCCAGCAGTGACGGACAGGCCTACACCGGGGAGCTGTTTTTT | CASSDGQAYTGELFF
- | TRBJ2-7 | TRBV3-1/TRBV3-2 | - | TGTGCCAGCAGCCCGACAGGTTTTCTCTACGAGCAGTACTTC | CASSPTGFLYEQYF
few | TRBJ1-3 | TRBV14 | - | TGTGCCAGCAGCTCTTTTGCGGGGTTCCTCTCTGGAAACACCATATATTTT | CASSSFAGFLSGNTIYF
- | TRBJ2-1 | TRBV4-3 | - | TGCGCCAGCAGCCAAGAGGCGGGAAGCAGACCGTACAATGAGCAGTTCTTC | CASSQEAGSRPYNEQFF
- | TRBJ1-5 | TRBV4-3 | - | TGCGCCAGCAGCCAAGAAGCGAATAGCAATCAGCCCCAGCATTTT | CASSQEANSNQPQHF
- | TRBJ1-2 | TRBV6-5 | - | TGTGCCAGCAGACAGGGTTTGAAGGGCTACACCTTC | CASRQGLKGYTF
- | TRBJ1-5 | TRBV19 | - | TGTGCCAGTAGTATAAGGGGGAGAGGATCGTTTGGCAATCAGCCCCAGCATTTT | CASSIRGRGSFGNQPQHF
- | TRBJ2-2 | TRBV18 | - | TGTGCCAGCTCACCAGGCGGGAACACCGGGGAGCTGTTTTTT | CASSPGGNTGELFF
- | TRBJ2-3 | TRBV7-2 | TRBD1 | TGTGCCAGCAGCTTGAGGGGGACAGGGGGTACAGATACGCAGTATTTT | CASSLRGTGGTDTQYF
- | TRBJ1-2 | TRBV7-6 | - | TGTGCCGCGTCGGTCCCCAATGGCTACACCTTC | CAASVPNGYTF
- | TRBJ2-5 | TRBV9 | TRBD1 | TGTGCCAGCAGCGTACATCAGGGGGCGGAAGAGACCCAGTACTTC | CASSVHQGAEETQYF
once | TRBJ2-7 | TRBV19 | TRBD1 | TGTGCCAGTAGTTCGCGGACAGGTAATATCTACGAGCAGTACTTC | CASSSRTGNIYEQYF
- | TRBJ1-1 | TRBV27 | - | TGTGCCAGCAGACGGGGAGGGAGCATGAACACTGAAGCTTTCTTT | CASRRGGSMNTEAFF
- | TRBJ1-2 | TRBV19 | TRBD1 | TGTGCCAGTAACGACAGACAGGGCAGCTATGGCTACACCTTC | CASNDRQGSYGYTF
- | TRBJ2-3 | TRBV5-1 | TRBD2 | TGCGCCAGCAGCTGGGGACTAGCGGGGGTAGATACGCAGTATTTT | CASSWGLAGVDTQYF
- | TRBJ1-6 | TRBV4-3 | - | TGCGCCAGCAGCCAAGACCGGGGGGATTCACCCCTCCACTTT | CASSQDRGDSPLHF
- | TRBJ1-2 | TRBV30 | - | TGTGCCTGGAGTTCAGGGAGGTATGGCTACACCTTC | CAWSSGRYGYTF
- | TRBJ1-3 | TRBV5-1 | TRBD1 | TGCGCCAGCAGTTCGACCAGGACAGGTTTGCTGTCTGGAAACACCATATATTTT | CASSSTRTGLLSGNTIYF
- | TRBJ1-2 | TRBV5-6 | - | TGTGCCAGCAGCGCGTCATATGGCTACACCTTC | CASSASYGYTF
- | TRBJ2-5 | TRBV7-2 | TRBD2 | TGTGCCAGCAGCTCTCAGCGGGGGGAGGAGACCCAGTACTTC | CASSSQRGEETQYF
- | TRBJ2-2 | TRBV5-1 | - | TGCGCCAGCAGCCACGGACAGCATACCGGGGAGCTGTTTTTT | CASSHGQHTGELFF
- | TRBJ2-1 | TRBV25-1 | TRBD1 | TGTGCCAGCGGTAGACAGGGATCATACAATGAGCAGTTCTTC | CASGRQGSYNEQFF
once | TRBJ1-2 | TRBV2 | - | TGTGCCGGTCAAGAACTTTCGGAGGACTATGGCTACACCTTC | CAGQELSEDYGYTF
- | TRBJ1-5 | TRBV27 | TRBD1 | TGTGCCAGTATGAGGACAGGGGGCGATCAGCCCCAGCATTTT | CASMRTGGDQPQHF
- | TRBJ1-2 | TRBV19 | - | TGTGCCAGTAGTTCCCCCTCGAGCTATGGCTACACCTTC | CASSSPSSYGYTF
- | TRBJ2-1 | TRBV6-6 | TRBD1 | TGTGCCACTACCCCCGGGGACAGGGACAATGAGCAGTTCTTC | CATTPGDRDNEQFF
- | TRBJ2-7 | TRBV6-5 | TRBD1 | TGTGCCAGCAGTTCACAGACAGGGGGTTCCTACGAGCAGTACTTC | CASSSQTGGSYEQYF
- | TRBJ1-2 | TRBV2 | - | TGTGCCAGCACCCCCGGGGTCCAGGGGAACTATGGCTACACCTTC | CASTPGVQGNYGYTF
- | TRBJ2-2 | TRBV7-2 | TRBD2 | TGTGCCAGCAAACAGCGGGGGGTTTACACCGGGGAGCTGTTTTTT | CASKQRGVYTGELFF